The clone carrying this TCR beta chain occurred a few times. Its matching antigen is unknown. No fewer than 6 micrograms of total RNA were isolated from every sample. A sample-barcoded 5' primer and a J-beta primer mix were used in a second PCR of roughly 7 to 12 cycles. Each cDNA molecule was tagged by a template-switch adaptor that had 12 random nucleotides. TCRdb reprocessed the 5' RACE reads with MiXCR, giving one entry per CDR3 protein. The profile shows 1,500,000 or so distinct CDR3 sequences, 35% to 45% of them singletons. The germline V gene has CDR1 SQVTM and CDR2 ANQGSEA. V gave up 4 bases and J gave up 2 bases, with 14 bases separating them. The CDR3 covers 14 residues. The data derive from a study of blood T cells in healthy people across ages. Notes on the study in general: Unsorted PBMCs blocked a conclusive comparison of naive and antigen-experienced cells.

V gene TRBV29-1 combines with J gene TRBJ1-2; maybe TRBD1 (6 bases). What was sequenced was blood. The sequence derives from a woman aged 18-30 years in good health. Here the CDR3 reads CSVGHRARNYGYTF. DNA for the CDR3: TGCAGCGTTGGTCACAGGGCACGGAACTATGGCTACACCTTC.